The source of this T cell receptor (beta chain) is a study of T cells in Graves' hyperthyroidism and ophthalmopathy. As for the study in general: Prior to any treatment, at the point of initial diagnosis, peripheral blood was collected. Study observations and caveats: Model output signaled ophthalmopathy a median approximately 6.2 months ahead of onset. The blood repertoire included most of the expanded thyroid clonotypes above 0.001.

This clonotype showed up many times. Its matching antigen is unknown. Amplification targeted TCR beta CDR3 regions from RNA transcripts. The HTBI set primed first-round TCR CDR3 RT-PCR. MiXCR, applied by TCRdb to the multiplex PCR reads, yields one record per CDR3 protein. The sample records around 390,000 distinct CDR3 sequences, roughly 14% being singletons. From germline, CDR1 is DFQATT and CDR2 SNEGSKA (reference sequence). The CDR3 is made up of 17 amino acids. Trimming left V 3 bases short and J 0 bases short, with 18 bases between. PBMCs came from about 10 ml fresh peripheral blood. The V gene is TRBV20-1, the J gene TRBJ1-5; a weak D match, TRBD1 (5 bases). This TCR derives from a woman aged 30 to 39 with Graves' ophthalmopathy. What was sequenced was blood. The CDR3 spells CSARAWQGRYSNQPQHF. The CDR3, as DNA: TGCAGTGCTAGGGCCTGGCAGGGCAGATATAGCAATCAGCCCCAGCATTTT.